The 20 T cell receptor beta chains in this list originate from one sample, sequenced in a study of identical twins. A single record per CDR3 protein comes from TCRdb applying MiXCR to the 5' RACE reads. This table has about 470,000 distinct CDR3 sequences, 24% appearing once. These same data were also listed under a study on T cells expressing NK-cell markers.

Sequencing input: CD4+ T cells sorted from blood. The receptors derive from a woman younger than 35 in good health.

V usage is TRBV11-1 and J usage is TRBJ2-5, with D possibly TRBD2 on 5 matching bases. In germline, CDR1 is SGHAT, CDR2 FQDESV (reference sequence). Trimming pared 5 bases from V and 0 bases from J, leaving 22 bases between. The length of the CDR3 is 18 residues. The CDR3 DNA sequence: TGTGCCAGCAGCAACGGCGACCTAGCATCTACGAACCAAGAGACCCAGTACTTC. Translating gives CASSNGDLASTNQETQYF.

J is TRBJ1-1 and V is TRBV10-3, with a possible D match to TRBD1 (5 bases). CDR1 and CDR2 (germline): ENHRY, SYGVKD. V lost 6 bases, J lost 0 bases, and 11 bases lay in between. This CDR3 has 14 residues. The chain's CDR3 is CAIRRLDMNTEAFF. The CDR3 nucleotides read TGTGCCATCAGAAGATTGGACATGAACACTGAAGCTTTCTTT.

The DNA for the CDR3 is TGCGCCAGCAGCTTGGTTGACAGGGGGGACTACGAGCAGTACTTC. It translates to CASSLVDRGDYEQYF. The chain has TRBV5-1 and TRBJ2-7; 9 positions agree with TRBD1. The CDR3 is made up of 15 amino acids. J lost 3 bases, V lost 0 bases, and 4 bases had no gene match. Germline CDR1 and CDR2: SGHRS and YFSETQ.

The chain combines TRBV12-3 or TRBV12-4 with TRBJ2-4, with D perhaps TRBD2 (5 bases). The CDR3 extends over 14 amino acids. V lost 2 bases and J lost 9, with 14 bases in between. The CDR3 coding sequence is TGTGCCAGCAGTTTAATATATCTAGAGGGCATTCAGTACTTC. It yields the protein CASSLIYLEGIQYF.

The genes are TRBV2 and TRBJ1-1; no firm D call. Per the germline V gene, CDR1 is SNHLY and CDR2 is FYNNEI. This CDR3 is 13 amino acids long. V was shortened by 6 bases and J by 8 bases, with 16 bases between the two germline ends. This CDR3 is CASRPQFLKEAFF. Written as DNA, the CDR3 is TGTGCCAGCAGACCACAGTTTCTAAAGGAAGCTTTCTTT.

The CDR3 coding sequence is TGTGCCACCGGGAAGGGAGGACACGAGCAGTACTTC. It translates to CATGKGGHEQYF. The chain is built from TRBV15 and TRBJ2-7; tentative D call: TRBD2 (6 bases). Germline V gives CDR1 LNHNV, CDR2 YYDKDF (reference sequence). The CDR3 has 12 residues. The ends were cut back, 8 bases at V and 5 bases at J, with 13 bases in the middle.

This clonotype was seen a handful of times. The chain links TRBV20-1 to TRBJ1-5, with D possibly TRBD1 on 5 matching bases. CDR1 and CDR2 from the germline V gene are DFQATT and SNEGSKA (reference sequence). The CDR3 contains 14 residues. The CDR3 DNA reads TGCAGCGCCCTCGAGGCAGGGCGGAATCAGCCCCAGCATTTT. Its translation: CSALEAGRNQPQHF.

The J gene is TRBJ2-1, the V gene TRBV12-3 or TRBV12-4; 11 bases are shared with TRBD2. V shed 5 bases, J shed 10 bases, and the junction held 10 bases outside the gene matches. The CDR3 is 15 amino acids. CDR3 residues: CASSLRASGGTEQFF. CDR3 sequence (DNA): TGTGCCAGCAGTCTGCGGGCTAGCGGGGGGACGGAGCAGTTCTTC.

The rearrangement joins TRBV10-2 to TRBJ2-1; no clear D. The CDR3 has 14 residues. V dropped 3 bases and J dropped 3 bases, with 9 bases sitting between them. Germline values: CDR1 WSHSY, CDR2 SAAADI. CDR3: CASSEVGFYNEQFF. In nucleotides, the CDR3 is TGCGCCAGCAGTGAAGTGGGTTTCTACAATGAGCAGTTCTTC.

In the case of this clonotype: The junction shows a germline mismatch at one end, possibly a read error. The chain has TRBV9 and TRBJ2-1; D is undetermined. Germline V lookup: CDR1 SGDLS, CDR2 YYNGEE. The CDR3 is made up of 16 amino acids. This CDR3 reads CPSSVDIGLAYNEQFF. CDR3 nucleotides: TGTCCCAGCAGCGTAGATATAGGGTTAGCCTACAATGAGCAGTTCTTC.

This clonotype occurred a few times. The CDR3 here is CASSQDRASGYNEQFF. The CDR3 DNA reads as TGTGCCAGCAGCCAAGATCGGGCTAGCGGGTACAATGAGCAGTTCTTC. This sequence joins TRBV14 and TRBJ2-1, with 8 nucleotides matching TRBD2. This CDR3 region has 16 residues. V trimming: 0 bases; J trimming: 4 bases; junction bases outside the gene matches: 5. Germline V gene sequence: CDR1 SGHDN, CDR2 FVKESK.

The chain uses TRBV18 and TRBJ1-1, with D uncertain. V lost 3 bases and J 4 bases, leaving 6 bases between the germline ends. The CDR3 extends over 12 amino acids. Germline V gene data show CDR1 as KGHSH and CDR2 as LQKENI. The CDR3 nucleotides read TGTGCCAGCTCACCGGAAGGCACTGAAGCTTTCTTT. It specifies CASSPEGTEAFF.

This clonotype was seen at least ten times. The chain uses TRBV3-1 and TRBJ2-7; TRBD1 matches 12 bases. After removal of 6 bases from V and 3 bases from J, the junction contained 3 bases not matched to a gene. This CDR3 is 14 amino acids long. Germline values: CDR1 LGHDT, CDR2 YNNKEL (reference sequence). In DNA, the CDR3 is TGTGCCAGCAGGGGACAGGGGGCAATCTACGAGCAGTACTTC. As protein: CASRGQGAIYEQYF.

The J gene is TRBJ2-6, the V gene TRBV5-1; TRBD1 is a possible D gene (5 bases). Germline values: CDR1 SGHRS, CDR2 YFSETQ. The CDR3 has 16 residues. Trimming removed 3 bases at V and 0 bases at J, with 10 bases between. The CDR3 here is CASSSQGNSGANVLTF. The CDR3 coding sequence is TGCGCCAGCAGCTCGCAGGGAAACTCTGGGGCCAACGTCCTGACTTTC.

This clonotype has only a few counts. The rearrangement uses TRBV7-2 and TRBJ2-3, with TRBD2 matching over 9 bases. The length of the CDR3 is 15 residues. CDR1 is SGHTA and CDR2 is FQGNSA in the germline V gene. V trimming: 3 bases; J trimming: 7 bases; junction bases outside the gene matches: 8. The chain's CDR3 is CASSFSGLADYTQYF. The CDR3 DNA follows: TGTGCCAGCAGCTTTTCGGGACTAGCAGATTATACGCAGTATTTT.

The genes are TRBV5-1 and TRBJ2-1; tentative D call: TRBD2 (6 bases). From germline, CDR1 is SGHRS and CDR2 YFSETQ. The CDR3 totals 17 residues. Trimming stripped 2 bases from V and 1 base from J, with 16 bases between. CDR3 sequence: CASSLAGRGLSYNEQFF. CDR3 bases: TGCGCCAGCAGCTTAGCAGGGCGGGGCCTATCCTACAATGAGCAGTTCTTC.

The rearrangement uses TRBV28 and TRBJ2-3, with no clear D. Between the trimmed V and J ends, which lost 3 bases and 6 bases, there was a span of 1 base. This CDR3 spans 10 amino acids. Germline CDR1 is MDHEN and CDR2 is SYDVKM. The CDR3 DNA sequence: TGTGCCAGCAGTTTGGATACGCAGTATTTT. It specifies CASSLDTQYF.

This clonotype came up a few times. CDR3 residues: CASSQLSPGLQETQYF. The CDR3 DNA reads as TGTGCCAGCAGCCAACTATCCCCGGGACTCCAAGAGACCCAGTACTTC. The V call is TRBV4-2, the J call TRBJ2-5, with D perhaps matching TRBD2 (6 bases). Germline loops: CDR1 LGHNA, CDR2 YNFKEQ. This CDR3 region has 16 residues. Trimming removed 2 bases at V and 1 base at J, with 14 bases between.

This clonotype was observed a handful of times. Its ends do not fully match the called genes, so a read error is possible. The CDR3 reads CASSPASNPLTGRIF. The DNA of the CDR3 is TGTGCCAGCAGCCCAGCTTCAAACCCCCTCACTGGGCGGATCTTC. V is TRBV11-2 and J is TRBJ2-1; D is uncertain. CDR1 is SGHAT, CDR2 FQNNGV, per germline. The CDR3 contains 15 residues.

The V gene is TRBV7-3, the J gene TRBJ2-3, with 9 nucleotides matching TRBD1. The CDR3 loop spans 18 amino acids. Per germline, CDR1 SGHTA and CDR2 FQGTGA. J was trimmed by 2 bases and V by 2 bases; bases with no gene match: 11. The CDR3 coding sequence is TGTGCCAGCAGCTTACGCCCCCCCGGGACAGGGAACACAGATACGCAGTATTTT. Residues: CASSLRPPGTGNTDTQYF. Full variable domain (rest looked up from reference TRBV7-3 and TRBJ2-3): GAGVSQTPSNKVTEKGKYVELRCDPISGHTALYWYRQSLGQGPEFLIYFQGTGAADDSGLPNDRFFAVRPEGSVSTLKIQRTERGDSAVYLCASSLRPPGTGNTDTQYFGPGTRLTVL.